The 8 T cell receptor beta chains below were found in one sample sequenced in a study of T cell responses to AZD1222 COVID-19 vaccine. Sequencing used immunoSEQ multiplex PCR; TCRdb keeps in-frame clones, though not all of them. This sample has roughly 200,000 clones; 85% to 90% occur once, and the top ten carry approximately 8%. The sequences come from peripheral blood, collected on day 0 of AZD1222 vaccination. These receptors were collected from an adult in good health.

The chain recombines TRBV13 with TRBJ2-7; unclear D gene. CDR3 size: 14 residues. Trimming took off 0 bases at V and 2 bases at J, with 8 bases between the two ends. Germline-derived CDR1 and CDR2 are PRHDT and FYEKMQ (reference sequence). The DNA for the CDR3 is TGTGCCAGCAGCTTAGGCACACTTACCTACGAGCAGTACTTC. Translation: CASSLGTLTYEQYF.

V and J are TRBV6-5 and TRBJ1-1; TRBD1 agrees at 7 bases. Germline CDR1 is MNHEY and CDR2 is SVGAGI. V lost 6 bases, J lost 5 bases, and 9 bases stayed unmatched. The CDR3 spans 14 residues. The CDR3 protein is CASSTTGWKTEAFF. The CDR3 region has the DNA TGTGCCAGCAGCACGACAGGGTGGAAAACTGAAGCTTTCTTT.

V and J are TRBV3-1 (or the pseudogene TRBV3-2) and TRBJ2-5; D may match TRBD1 or TRBD2 (5 bases each). The CDR3 totals 14 residues. The V and J ends lost 3 bases and 5 bases respectively, with 13 bases between them. The germline V gene encodes CDR1 LGHDT and CDR2 YNNKEL (reference sequence). This chain's CDR3 is CASSQGTPRETQYF. CDR3 nucleotides: TGTGCCAGCAGCCAGGGGACGCCGAGGGAGACCCAGTACTTC.

This clone was seen once. The chain uses TRBV29-1 and TRBJ2-7; 12 positions match TRBD2. The CDR3 extends over 16 amino acids. The V segment lost 6 bases and the J segment 0 bases; nucleotides outside the gene matches: 9. CDR1 and CDR2 (germline): SQVTM, ANQGSEA. The CDR3: CSVDGLAGRSSYEQYF. The CDR3 DNA reads as TGCAGCGTGGACGGACTAGCGGGGCGCAGCTCCTACGAGCAGTACTTC.

This rearrangement joins TRBV11-1 to TRBJ2-1, with D perhaps TRBD2 (6 bases). There are 15 residues in the CDR3. Looked up from germline, CDR1 is SGHAT and CDR2 is FQDESV (reference sequence). V was shortened by 5 bases and J by 7 bases, with 18 bases between the two germline ends. The CDR3 bases are TGTGCCAGCAGCCTATCAGTTGGGGCGGGGAATGAGCAGTTCTTC. It encodes CASSLSVGAGNEQFF.

This clone was seen just once. V gene TRBV6-5 combines with J gene TRBJ1-3; a weak D match, TRBD1 (5 bases). V shed 4 bases and J shed 0 bases, with 10 bases lying between them. Germline V gene sequence: CDR1 MNHEY, CDR2 SVGAGI. This CDR3 spans 15 amino acids. In nucleotides, the CDR3 is TGTGCCAGCAGTTTAAAGGGGCCCTCTGGAAACACCATATATTTT. Translating it yields CASSLKGPSGNTIYF.

The chain links TRBV7-9 to TRBJ1-5, with 10 bases fitting TRBD1. V trimming: 5 bases; J trimming: 6 bases; junction bases outside the gene matches: 7. CDR3 size: 15 residues. CDR1 is SEHNR and CDR2 is FQNEAQ in the germline V gene (reference sequence). CDR3: CASSPTGGRSQPQHF. The CDR3 region has the DNA TGTGCCAGCAGCCCGACAGGGGGCCGGAGTCAGCCCCAGCATTTT.

The chain combines TRBV5-1 with TRBJ2-1, with TRBD1 matching 8 bases. Germline V gene lookup returns CDR1 SGHRS and CDR2 YFSETQ. This CDR3 has 16 amino acids. V lost 0 bases and J lost 8; bases outside the gene matches: 10. The CDR3 DNA follows: TGCGCCAGCAGCTTGGGGGTCGGGACAGGATTAGATGAGCAGTTCTTC. It codes for CASSLGVGTGLDEQFF.